This is a list of T cell receptor beta chains from one sample in a study of T cell responses to AZD1222 COVID-19 vaccine. Generated by immunoSEQ multiplex PCR, the TCRdb table keeps only in-frame clones and is missing some. The repertoire consists of about 99,000 clones, with 88% occurring once and the leading ten covering around 8.7%. The sequencing here drew on peripheral blood, taken on day 0 of AZD1222 vaccination. Every receptor here comes from an adult in good health. The CDR3 runs from the conserved cysteine through the conserved F or W.

v_call: TRBV28; cdr3_aa: CASSLWGREQETQYF
v_call: TRBV6-1; cdr3_aa: CASSELQGGQTQYF
v_call: TRBV9; cdr3_aa: CASSPPGLAASMSEQFF
v_call: TRBV18; cdr3_aa: CASSPQREGYEQYF
v_call: TRBV25-1; cdr3_aa: CASKRDTNTGELFF
v_call: TRBV10-3; cdr3_aa: CAIRGQPNQPQHF
v_call: TRBV6-5; cdr3_aa: CAIQPQAGINYGYTF
v_call: TRBV2; cdr3_aa: CASSPFTSGTGELFF
v_call: TRBV5-1; cdr3_aa: CASSLIVGGAWDTQYF
v_call: TRBV11-2; cdr3_aa: CASRSKRISTDTQYF
v_call: TRBV29-1; cdr3_aa: CSVKREGHTGELFF
v_call: TRBV6-4; cdr3_aa: CASSADSNQPQHF
v_call: TRBV30; cdr3_aa: CACWGAGWNEQFF
v_call: TRBV7-9; cdr3_aa: CAVRVATNEKLFF
v_call: TRBV2; cdr3_aa: CASSSRGREGLLNTEAFF
v_call: TRBV18; cdr3_aa: CASSRQGLEGFNQPQHF
v_call: TRBV7-2; cdr3_aa: CASSLGPEANNEQFF
v_call: TRBV5-1; cdr3_aa: CASSLNGGNTEAFF
v_call: TRBV12-5; cdr3_aa: CASGTGLAVNNEQFF
v_call: TRBV19; cdr3_aa: CASSIAPRGLDGYTF
v_call: TRBV2; cdr3_aa: CASTQGARGNEKLFF
v_call: TRBV6-4; cdr3_aa: CASESGRAPYEQYF
v_call: TRBV7-2; cdr3_aa: CASTFDWNEQFF
v_call: TRBV6-6; cdr3_aa: CASSYRDRDGYGYTF
v_call: TRBV27; cdr3_aa: CASRQGGYSNQPQHF
v_call: TRBV6-5; cdr3_aa: CASSYSNAGTGGYTF
v_call: TRBV7-6; cdr3_aa: CASSPIVGGETQYF
v_call: TRBV19; cdr3_aa: CASSMQQGTYNEQFF
v_call: TRBV3-1/TRBV3-2; cdr3_aa: CASRDTGGANTEAFF
v_call: TRBV7-9; cdr3_aa: CASSLPRGVISYEQYF
v_call: TRBV15; cdr3_aa: CATRPDLNYGYTF
v_call: TRBV9; cdr3_aa: CASSPRGWDGYTF